This T cell receptor beta chain came from a study of Tregs in tolerant kidney transplant recipients. Related graft donors supplied nonmyeloablative bone marrow transplants, and mixed chimerism was transient. This table comes from immunoSEQ multiplex PCR, and its TCRdb copy is limited to in-frame clones, with some not included. Seen in this sample are around 30,000 clones; the ten most common clones hold under 2%. The sequence derives from a human patient who received a combined kidney and bone marrow transplant. Some T cells may have come from the graft donor. Sequenced material: CD4+ T cells from blood (PBMCs), taken 24 months after the transplant.

The sequenced CDR3 bases are TGCAGTGCCGGGGGTCGGGTGGGGGACGAG. This translates into CSAGGRVGDE. The whole CDR3 sequence reads CSAGGRVGDEQYF. The V gene is TRBV20-1, the J gene TRBJ2-7, with D tentatively TRBD2 (6 bases). The read falls 3 residues short of the CDR3 end, and the missing part is taken from the germline J gene. Germline assignment: CDR1 DFQATT and CDR2 SNEGSKA (reference sequence). The CDR3 loop spans 13 amino acids. V was cut by 6 bases and J by 5 bases, with 17 bases left in between.